What follows are 27 T cell receptor beta chains derived from one specimen sequenced in a study of cytomegalovirus exposure and HLA in healthy donors. Sequencing used immunoSEQ multiplex PCR; TCRdb keeps in-frame clones, though not all of them. The data hold approximately 170,000 clones, with around four fifths observed a single time. Sequenced input: PBMCs. The receptors stem from a man aged 25-40 years in good health and CMV-seropositive.

The chain employs TRBV19 and TRBJ1-6; 8 bases fit TRBD1. The CDR3 consists of 14 residues. The J segment lost 5 bases and the V segment lost 8 bases, leaving 5 bases of the junction unmatched. Germline CDR1 LNHDA, CDR2 SQIVND (reference sequence). The CDR3 reads CASEDRVNNSPLHF. The CDR3 nucleotides read TGTGCCAGTGAGGACAGGGTGAATAATTCACCCCTCCACTTT.

The genes are TRBV5-4 and TRBJ1-3; D possibly corresponds to TRBD1 (6 bases). Deletions cut 5 bases from V and 0 bases from J, with 12 bases between. CDR1 is SGHNT, CDR2 YYREEE, per germline (reference sequence). The CDR3 has 15 amino acids. CDR3 residues: CASSPGHGSGNTIYF. In nucleotides, the CDR3 is TGTGCCAGCAGTCCGGGACATGGCTCTGGAAACACCATATATTTT.

The V and J genes are TRBV5-1 and TRBJ2-1; D might be TRBD2 (5 bases). Germline V gene lookup returns CDR1 SGHRS and CDR2 YFSETQ. CDR3 length equals 13 residues. V was cut by 7 bases and J by 6 bases, with 14 bases left in between. CDR3 loop: CASRPGGGNEQFF. The CDR3 nucleotides read TGCGCCAGCCGGCCAGGAGGAGGCAATGAGCAGTTCTTC. Filled out from reference TRBV5-1 and TRBJ2-1, the complete variable domain reads KAGVTQTPRYLIKTRGQQVTLSCSPISGHRSVSWYQQTPGQGLQFLFEYFSETQRNKGNFPGRFSGRQFSNSRSEMNVSTLELGDSALYLCASRPGGGNEQFFGPGTRLTVL.

The chain links TRBV25-1 to TRBJ2-7, with D perhaps TRBD1 (5 bases). The germline V gene has CDR1 MGHDK and CDR2 SYGVNS. Trimming pared 4 bases from V and 0 bases from J, leaving 10 bases between. This CDR3 region has 14 residues. This chain's CDR3 is CASSATESSYEQYF. CDR3 bases: TGTGCCAGCAGTGCGACAGAAAGCTCCTACGAGCAGTACTTC.

This clone was found a few times. V is TRBV10-1 and J is TRBJ2-5; possible D gene TRBD1, 6 bases. Trimming removed 6 bases at V and 1 base at J, with 12 bases between. Germline CDR1 is WNHNN and CDR2 is SYGVQD (reference sequence). CDR3 size: 14 residues. The CDR3: CASRRGHSQETQYF. In DNA form, the CDR3 reads TGCGCCAGCAGGAGGGGACACTCCCAAGAGACCCAGTACTTC.

As for this clone: The junction departs from the called germline gene at one end, perhaps through a read error. The chain is built from TRBV30 and TRBJ2-1, with TRBD1 as a possible D gene (6 bases). The CDR3 covers 10 residues. Germline assignment: CDR1 GTSNPN and CDR2 SVGIG (reference sequence). The CDR3 DNA reads TGTGCCTGGAGAGCAGGGGTATCGGTCTTC. This codes for CAWRAGVSVF.

This clone appeared once. The chain recombines TRBV4-1 with TRBJ2-3; TRBD2 matches 13 bases. The CDR3 totals 20 residues. The V and J ends lost 3 bases and 1 base, in that order; junction bases with no gene match: 13. Germline V gene lookup returns CDR1 MGHRA and CDR2 YSYEKL. For the CDR3, the DNA is TGCGCCAGCAGCCACCTCAAATCACTAGCGGGGGGGCCCCGCACAGATACGCAGTATTTT. It codes for CASSHLKSLAGGPRTDTQYF.

The rearrangement uses TRBV29-1 and TRBJ2-7; 9 nucleotides align to TRBD2. Germline V gene data show CDR1 as SQVTM and CDR2 as ANQGSEA. The trim removed 5 bases at V and 3 bases at J, leaving 8 bases unmatched. The CDR3 runs to 14 residues. CDR3 bases: TGCAGCGTTAGCGGGCTAGCGGGGTTCTACGAGCAGTACTTC. It translates to CSVSGLAGFYEQYF.

This clone occurred once. The chain employs TRBV27 and TRBJ2-7; 10 nucleotides align to TRBD1. This CDR3 has 15 amino acids. J lost 0 bases, V lost 8 bases, and 7 bases had no gene match. Per the germline V gene, CDR1 is MNHEY and CDR2 is SMNVEV (reference sequence). The CDR3 coding sequence is TGTGCCAGCCGATCCCGGACAGGGGGCTCCTACGAGCAGTACTTC. It is translated as CASRSRTGGSYEQYF.

This clone was recorded only once. V is TRBV6-5 and J is TRBJ1-3; D unclear. The CDR3 runs to 14 residues. Germline assignment: CDR1 MNHEY and CDR2 SVGAGI. V was shortened by 0 bases and J by 6 bases, with 9 bases between the two germline ends. This chain's CDR3 is CASSYSGVSNTIYF. In DNA, the CDR3 is TGTGCCAGCAGTTACTCCGGGGTATCAAACACCATATATTTT.

J is TRBJ2-5 and V is TRBV30; TRBD2 matches at 10 bases. In germline, CDR1 is GTSNPN, CDR2 SVGIG (reference sequence). V was pared by 4 bases and J by 5 bases, with 13 bases of the junction left unmatched. The CDR3 totals 16 residues. The CDR3 protein is CAWNGGLRAGGETQYF. CDR3 bases: TGTGCCTGGAACGGTGGGCTTAGAGCGGGGGGGGAGACCCAGTACTTC.

This clone was detected only a few times. CDR3 residues: CASSFSLRGNSPLHF. The CDR3 DNA sequence: TGTGCCAGCAGCTTCAGCTTAAGGGGTAATTCACCCCTCCACTTT. The chain employs TRBV4-2 and TRBJ1-6, with D maybe TRBD1 (5 bases). This CDR3 is built from 15 residues. Trimming cost V 5 bases and J 6 bases, with 14 bases left between them. In germline, CDR1 is LGHNA, CDR2 YNFKEQ.

CDR3 region: CASSQVIAGQGAYEQYF. The CDR3 region has the DNA TGCGCCAGCAGCCAAGTAATTGCGGGACAGGGGGCCTACGAGCAGTACTTC. This chain joins TRBV4-3 and TRBJ2-7; 11 bases line up with TRBD1. The CDR3 runs 17 residues. The J segment lost 2 bases and the V segment lost 1 base, leaving 7 bases of the junction unmatched. CDR1 and CDR2 (germline): LGHNA, YSLEER.

The chain employs TRBV5-1 and TRBJ1-1, with a possible D match to TRBD1 (6 bases). Trimming removed 0 bases from V and 2 bases from J, with 14 bases in between. CDR1 and CDR2 (germline): SGHRS, YFSETQ. CDR3 length: 16 amino acids. This CDR3 reads CASSLVMGAGNTEAFF. The CDR3 coding sequence is TGCGCCAGCAGCTTGGTCATGGGGGCTGGTAACACTGAAGCTTTCTTT.

The V call is TRBV5-1, the J call TRBJ2-7; 10 bases map to TRBD1. There are 14 residues in the CDR3. V lost 4 bases and J lost 6; bases outside the gene matches: 7. Germline V gene lookup returns CDR1 SGHRS and CDR2 YFSETQ. CDR3 sequence reads: CASSTRQGAVEQYF. CDR3 nucleotides: TGCGCCAGCAGCACCAGACAGGGGGCGGTCGAGCAGTACTTC.

The chain joins TRBV4-1 to TRBJ1-5, with 9 bases identical to TRBD1. The CDR3 length is 16 residues. V lost 1 base, J lost 3 bases, and 4 bases stayed unmatched. CDR1 is MGHRA and CDR2 is YSYEKL in the germline V gene. The CDR3 sequence is CASSQAGTGINQPQHF. The DNA for the CDR3 is TGCGCCAGCAGCCAAGCCGGGACAGGGATCAATCAGCCCCAGCATTTT.

A few counts support this clone. This rearrangement joins TRBV2 to TRBJ1-5; TRBD1 is a possible D gene (5 bases). CDR1 is SNHLY and CDR2 is FYNNEI in the germline V gene. The V end lost 7 bases, the J end lost 6 bases, and 13 bases lay between the germline ends. The CDR3 consists of 13 residues. The CDR3 DNA sequence: TGTGCCAGCACGAAGGACAAGGCTCAGCCCCAGCATTTT. Its protein is CASTKDKAQPQHF.

J is TRBJ2-1 and V is TRBV6-1; 7 bases map to TRBD1. Germline CDR1 and CDR2: MNHNS and SASEGT. The J segment lost 11 bases and the V segment lost 8 bases, leaving 12 bases of the junction unmatched. CDR3 size: 13 residues. The CDR3 DNA reads as TGTGCCAGCCTAGACAGGGACAACGGTAAGCAGTTCTTC. It codes for CASLDRDNGKQFF.

The rearrangement joins TRBV30 to TRBJ2-6; D might be TRBD2 (6 bases). The V gene's germline CDR1 is GTSNPN and CDR2 SVGIG (reference sequence). The CDR3 extends over 19 amino acids. Trimming stripped 6 bases from V and 4 bases from J, with 28 bases between. CDR3 nucleotides: TGTGCCTGCAGACTAGACTTCAGTGGATACGTGTCCGGGGCCAACGTCCTGACTTTC. Amino acids: CACRLDFSGYVSGANVLTF.

The chain carries TRBV29-1 and TRBJ2-3; D may be TRBD1 (6 bases). Germline-derived CDR1 and CDR2 are SQVTM and ANQGSEA. Trimming shortened V by 4 bases and J by 2 bases, and 19 bases separated the two germline ends. The CDR3 loop spans 16 amino acids. CDR3 sequence reads: CSVAGPGHPFTDTQYF. The CDR3 nucleotides read TGCAGCGTTGCGGGGCCGGGACATCCTTTCACAGATACGCAGTATTTT.

The chain joins TRBV4-1 to TRBJ2-7; 7 bases align to TRBD2. Germline values: CDR1 MGHRA, CDR2 YSYEKL. This CDR3 region has 15 residues. V trimming: 1 base; J trimming: 2 bases; junction bases outside the gene matches: 5. The CDR3 loop is CASSQGGGRPYEQYF. The CDR3 DNA is TGCGCCAGCAGCCAAGGTGGCGGGAGACCCTACGAGCAGTACTTC.

V and J are TRBV25-1 and TRBJ2-1; D remains unclear. V gave up 1 base and J gave up 8 bases, with 18 bases separating them. Germline CDR1 reads MGHDK; CDR2 reads SYGVNS. The CDR3 runs to 16 residues. CDR3 sequence (DNA): TGTGCCAGCAGTGAATCCAGACACTCCATGGTTCATGAGCAGTTCTTC. Translated, it gives CASSESRHSMVHEQFF.

This clone was observed a handful of times. The chain couples TRBV4-1 to TRBJ1-4; D gene unclear. From germline, CDR1 is MGHRA and CDR2 YSYEKL. The CDR3 has 14 residues. With 5 bases removed from V and 5 bases from J, the gap between germline ends came to 12 bases. For the CDR3, the DNA is TGCGCCAGCAGCGTCCAGGTTGGGAATGAAAAACTGTTTTTT. Protein sequence: CASSVQVGNEKLFF.

J is TRBJ2-7 and V is TRBV6-5; 10 bases map to TRBD2. The CDR3 sequence is 14 residues long. CDR1 is MNHEY, CDR2 SVGAGI, per germline. V shed 6 bases, J shed 2 bases, and the junction held 4 bases outside the gene matches. The CDR3 DNA sequence: TGTGCCAGCAGCACACTAGCGGGGACCTACGAGCAGTACTTC. Protein sequence: CASSTLAGTYEQYF.

This clone was recorded once. The genes are TRBV21-1 and TRBJ1-4; the table's D call TRBD1 went unverified against the DNA. TRBV21-1 is a recognized pseudogene. The CDR3 contains 16 residues. CDR3 bases: TGTGCCAGCAGCGATGGCCGCGGACAGCGTAATGAAAAACTGTTTTTT. Amino acid sequence: CASSDGRGQRNEKLFF.

This clone occurred a few times. This chain connects TRBV7-9 to TRBJ2-7; TRBD1 agrees at 8 bases. V lost 8 bases and J lost 5; bases outside the gene matches: 14. CDR1 SEHNR and CDR2 FQNEAQ come from the germline V gene (reference sequence). The CDR3 extends over 15 amino acids. The CDR3 region is CASRPVPGTGHEQYF. CDR3 DNA: TGTGCCAGCCGACCCGTTCCCGGGACAGGCCACGAGCAGTACTTC.

V and J are TRBV6-5 and TRBJ1-1, with 9 bases identical to TRBD1. J was trimmed by 8 bases and V by 0 bases; bases with no gene match: 7. This CDR3 is 15 amino acids long. The germline V gene has CDR1 MNHEY and CDR2 SVGAGI. This CDR3 is CASSYSNRGRSEAFF. CDR3 DNA sequence: TGTGCCAGCAGTTACTCGAACAGGGGGCGTTCAGAAGCTTTCTTT.